A selection of T cell receptor beta chains follows, all from one sample in a study of shared clonotypes between healthy human individuals. Clones were read by immunoSEQ multiplex PCR, and TCRdb kept only the in-frame ones, dropping some. The data contain hundreds of thousands of clones, roughly three quarters of them singletons. The sample taken for sequencing was PBMCs. The receptors stem from a middle-aged woman in good health. Some clones in this sample may be carry-over from other donors' samples. Both conserved end residues are part of each CDR3. Clone size is given for some rows only: seen once, a few or many times, or a class if the clone is expanded.

size: NA
V: TRBV4-2
CDR3: CASSRHEGSSDSPLHF

size: NA
V: TRBV28
CDR3: CASSLSGEFRGYTF

size: NA
V: TRBV28
CDR3: CASSPGGATTEAFF

size: NA
V: TRBV29-1
CDR3: CSVDVGGAETQYF

size: few
V: TRBV30
CDR3: CAWSWGPLGEKLFF

size: NA
V: TRBV7-6
CDR3: CASSLGDPFTPTTRTYEQYF

size: NA
V: TRBV18
CDR3: CASSLAHQTGVTTEAFF

size: few
V: TRBV5-6
CDR3: CASSKDRGQYEQYF

size: NA
V: TRBV5-4
CDR3: CASSAGPVGNQPQHF

size: once
V: TRBV6-5
CDR3: CATTKQGARTEAFF

size: NA
V: TRBV15
CDR3: CATSMGAAYNEQFF